A selection of T cell receptor beta chains follows, all from one sample in a study of vaccination and CD4 T cells after COVID-19. The antigens for these receptors are not known. Each CDR3 protein gets one entry after TCRdb re-called the PCR reads with MiXCR. This sample has about 17,000 distinct CDR3 sequences; around 55% occur once, and the top ten carry 15% to 20%. The source material was CD4+ T cells from blood, cultured in vitro. These receptors originate from a human donor who had recovered from COVID-19. The CDR3 runs from the conserved cysteine through the conserved F or W. A D gene is named only where the DNA matches it firmly.

TRBV20-1	TRBJ1-1	TRBD1	CSAQDRAEAFF
TRBV27	TRBJ1-5	.	CASSLSYHRLNQPQHF
TRBV20-1	TRBJ1-1	TRBD1	CSARDLRYDRGLGVTEAFF
TRBV4-1	TRBJ2-7	.	CASSQVDILTYHEQYF
TRBV12-3/TRBV12-4	TRBJ1-5	TRBD1	CASSPQWDRAQPQHF
TRBV4-2	TRBJ1-6	.	CASSQDGRRVDSPLHF
TRBV19	TRBJ2-1	.	CASSIAGGVRGGMAYNEQFF
TRBV20-1	TRBJ2-7	.	CSARAGGGYEQYF
TRBV2	TRBJ2-6	.	CASSQEDSGANVLTF
TRBV11-1	TRBJ1-1	.	CASSPRGGTEAFF
TRBV19	TRBJ2-3	TRBD2	CASRGLGLAGGTDTQYF
TRBV12-3/TRBV12-4	TRBJ2-5	.	CASSFREETQYF
TRBV6-1	TRBJ2-3	.	CATSQSRGTQYF
TRBV18	TRBJ2-5	TRBD1	CASSPPGTGNLRETQYF
TRBV19	TRBJ2-2	.	CASSINAGYTGELFF
TRBV20-1	TRBJ1-4	.	CSARPRDKYEKLFF
TRBV7-8	TRBJ1-2	TRBD1	CASSSGWTGEGYTF
TRBV20-1	TRBJ2-7	TRBD2	CSAGRGDFEQYF
TRBV7-8	TRBJ2-5	TRBD1	CASSLVLDRGGLGHTETQYF
TRBV20-1	TRBJ2-5	.	CSANLDPQETQYF
TRBV28	TRBJ1-1	.	CASSLLWRAFF
TRBV6-1	TRBJ1-6	TRBD1	CASRPGTVLYSPLHF
TRBV21-1	TRBJ2-3	.	CASSPRRRSIDTQYF
TRBV29-1	TRBJ2-1	.	CSVSGTPSSYNEQFF
TRBV20-1	TRBJ1-1	.	CSVQGMNTEAFF
TRBV6-1	TRBJ2-3	.	CATLDSGQDTQYF
TRBV7-9	TRBJ1-2	TRBD1	CASSPRDRYNYGYTF
TRBV7-2	TRBJ1-2	.	CASSLARLDGYTF
TRBV6-1	TRBJ1-2	.	CASSLDPNYGYTF
TRBV12-3/TRBV12-4	TRBJ1-1	TRBD1	CASSSGTGRKGF
TRBV20-1	TRBJ1-2	.	CSARVTGTKDGYTF
TRBV20-1	TRBJ1-2	.	CSASTNGIKGGYTF
TRBV7-8	TRBJ1-5	.	CASSPMGPTNQPQHF
TRBV5-1	TRBJ2-7	.	CASSWGTGPYEQYF
TRBV15	TRBJ2-5	.	CATSRIKLEETQYF